This paragraph covers one T cell receptor beta chain sequence. Its antigen is unknown. V lost 3 bases, J lost 3 bases, and 11 bases lay in between. The CDR3 spans 14 residues. Germline values: CDR1 SGHAT, CDR2 FQNNGV. This entry belongs to a study of OX40 agonist ivuxolimab in advanced cancers. Findings and limits, study-wide: Some of the lowest clonal expansion was seen in partial responders at 0.1-3.0 mg/kg.

Using immunoSEQ multiplex PCR, the repertoire was profiled, and TCRdb retains in-frame clones only, with some absent. This table holds approximately 70,000 clones, around 94% found once. The chain uses TRBV11-2 and TRBJ1-1, with a possible D match to TRBD1 (5 bases). Sequences were derived from CD4+ or CD8+ T cells sorted from blood, sampled in a trial of the OX40 agonist ivuxolimab. This TCR was sampled from an adult with an advanced solid tumor such as melanoma, head and neck, liver or kidney cancer. CDR3 residues: CASSFQVGDTEAFF. CDR3 DNA: TGTGCCAGCAGCTTCCAGGTGGGGGACACTGAAGCTTTCTTT.